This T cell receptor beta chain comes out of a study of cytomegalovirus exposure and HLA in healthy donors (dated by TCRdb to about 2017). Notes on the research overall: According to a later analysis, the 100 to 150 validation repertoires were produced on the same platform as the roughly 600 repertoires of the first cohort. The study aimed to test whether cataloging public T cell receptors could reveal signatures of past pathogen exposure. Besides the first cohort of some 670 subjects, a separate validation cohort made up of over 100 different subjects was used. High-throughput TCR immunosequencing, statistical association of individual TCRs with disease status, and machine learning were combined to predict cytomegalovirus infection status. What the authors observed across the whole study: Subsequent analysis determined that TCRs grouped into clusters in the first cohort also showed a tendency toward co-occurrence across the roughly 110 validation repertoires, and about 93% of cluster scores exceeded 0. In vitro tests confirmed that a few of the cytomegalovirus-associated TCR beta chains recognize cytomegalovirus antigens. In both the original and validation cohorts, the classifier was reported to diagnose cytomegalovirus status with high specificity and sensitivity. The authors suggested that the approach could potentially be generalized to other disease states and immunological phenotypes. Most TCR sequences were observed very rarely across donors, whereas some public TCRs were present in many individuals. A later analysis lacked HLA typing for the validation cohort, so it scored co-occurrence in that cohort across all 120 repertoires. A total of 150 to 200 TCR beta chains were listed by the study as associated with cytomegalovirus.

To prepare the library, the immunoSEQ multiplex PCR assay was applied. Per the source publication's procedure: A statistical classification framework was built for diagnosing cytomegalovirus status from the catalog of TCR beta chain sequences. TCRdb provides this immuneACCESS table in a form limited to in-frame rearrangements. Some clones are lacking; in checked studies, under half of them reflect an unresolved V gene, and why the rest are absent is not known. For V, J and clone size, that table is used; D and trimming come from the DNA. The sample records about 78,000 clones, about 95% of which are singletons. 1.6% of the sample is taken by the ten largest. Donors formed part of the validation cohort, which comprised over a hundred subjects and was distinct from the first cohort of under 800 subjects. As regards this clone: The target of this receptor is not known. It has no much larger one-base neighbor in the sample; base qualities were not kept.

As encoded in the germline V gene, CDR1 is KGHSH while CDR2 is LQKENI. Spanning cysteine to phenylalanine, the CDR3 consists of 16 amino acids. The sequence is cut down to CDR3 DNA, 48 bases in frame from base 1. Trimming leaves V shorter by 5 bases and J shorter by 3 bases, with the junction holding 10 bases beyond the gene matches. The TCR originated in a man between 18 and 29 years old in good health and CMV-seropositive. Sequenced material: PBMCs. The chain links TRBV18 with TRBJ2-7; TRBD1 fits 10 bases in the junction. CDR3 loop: CASSSRQTGGYYEQYF. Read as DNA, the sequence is TGTGCCAGCTCATCACGTCAGACAGGGGGCTACTACGAGCAGTACTTC.